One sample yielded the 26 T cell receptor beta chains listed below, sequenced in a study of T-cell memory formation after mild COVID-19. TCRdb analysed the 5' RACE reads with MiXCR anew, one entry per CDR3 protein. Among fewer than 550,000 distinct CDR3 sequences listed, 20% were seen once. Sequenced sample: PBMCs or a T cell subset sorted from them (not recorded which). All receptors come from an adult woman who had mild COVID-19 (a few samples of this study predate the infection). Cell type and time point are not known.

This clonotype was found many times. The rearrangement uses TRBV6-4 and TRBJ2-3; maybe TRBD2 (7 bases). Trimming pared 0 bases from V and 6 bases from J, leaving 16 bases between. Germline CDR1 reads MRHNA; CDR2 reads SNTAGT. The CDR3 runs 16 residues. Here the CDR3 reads CASSDSNSGGPDTQYF. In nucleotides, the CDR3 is TGTGCCAGCAGTGACTCGAATTCCGGGGGGCCCGATACGCAGTATTTT.

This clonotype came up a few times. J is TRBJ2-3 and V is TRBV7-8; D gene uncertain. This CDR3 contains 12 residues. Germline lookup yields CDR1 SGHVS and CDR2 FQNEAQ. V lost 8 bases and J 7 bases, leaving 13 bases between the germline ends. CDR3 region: CASQPPGNTQYF. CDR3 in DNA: TGTGCCAGCCAGCCCCCTGGGAATACGCAGTATTTT.

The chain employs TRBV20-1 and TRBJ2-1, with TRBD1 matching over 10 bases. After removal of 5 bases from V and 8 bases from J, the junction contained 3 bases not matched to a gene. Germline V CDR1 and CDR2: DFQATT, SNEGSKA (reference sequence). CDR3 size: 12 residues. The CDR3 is CSAWTGGDEQFF. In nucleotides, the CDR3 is TGCAGTGCTTGGACAGGGGGAGATGAGCAGTTCTTC.

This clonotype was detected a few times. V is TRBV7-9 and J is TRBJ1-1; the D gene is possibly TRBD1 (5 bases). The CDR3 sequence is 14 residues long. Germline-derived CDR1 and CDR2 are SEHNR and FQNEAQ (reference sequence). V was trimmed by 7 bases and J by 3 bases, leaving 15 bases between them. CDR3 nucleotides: TGTGCCAGCACCCGCGGGGCGGGGGACACTGAAGCTTTCTTT. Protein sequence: CASTRGAGDTEAFF.

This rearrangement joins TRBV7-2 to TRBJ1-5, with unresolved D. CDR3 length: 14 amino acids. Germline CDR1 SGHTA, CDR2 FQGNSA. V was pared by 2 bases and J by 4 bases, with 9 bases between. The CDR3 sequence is CASSLSSRNQPQHF. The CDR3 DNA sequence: TGTGCCAGCAGCTTAAGTTCCAGGAATCAGCCCCAGCATTTT.

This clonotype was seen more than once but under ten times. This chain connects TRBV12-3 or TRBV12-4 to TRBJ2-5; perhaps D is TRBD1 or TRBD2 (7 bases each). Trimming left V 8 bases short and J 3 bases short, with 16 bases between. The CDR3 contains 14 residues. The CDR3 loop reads CASLRRGGEETQYF. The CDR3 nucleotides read TGTGCCAGCTTACGCAGGGGGGGGGAAGAGACCCAGTACTTC.

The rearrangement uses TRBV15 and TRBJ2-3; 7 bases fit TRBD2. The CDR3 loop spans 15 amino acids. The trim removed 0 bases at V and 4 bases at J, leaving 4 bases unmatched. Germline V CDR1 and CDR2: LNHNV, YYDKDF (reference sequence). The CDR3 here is CATSREAGVADTQYF. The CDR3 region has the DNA TGTGCCACCAGCAGAGAGGCGGGGGTGGCAGATACGCAGTATTTT. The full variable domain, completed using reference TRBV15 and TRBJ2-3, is DAMVIQNPRYQVTQFGKPVTLSCSQTLNHNVMYWYQQKSSQAPKLLFHYYDKDFNNEADTPDNFQSRRPNTSFCFLDIRSPGLGDTAMYLCATSREAGVADTQYFGPGTRLTVL.

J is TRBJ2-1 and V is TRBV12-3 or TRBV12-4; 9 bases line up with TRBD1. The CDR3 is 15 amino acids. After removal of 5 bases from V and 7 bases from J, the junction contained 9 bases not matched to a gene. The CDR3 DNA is TGTGCCAGCAGTCCCCGGGACAGGGTGGTTAATGAGCAGTTCTTC. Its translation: CASSPRDRVVNEQFF.

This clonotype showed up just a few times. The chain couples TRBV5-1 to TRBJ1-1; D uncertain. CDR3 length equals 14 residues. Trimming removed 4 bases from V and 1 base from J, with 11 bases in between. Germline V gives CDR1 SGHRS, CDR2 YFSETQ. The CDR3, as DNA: TGCGCCAGCAGCGGAGGACGGAAGAACACTGAAGCTTTCTTT. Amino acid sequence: CASSGGRKNTEAFF.

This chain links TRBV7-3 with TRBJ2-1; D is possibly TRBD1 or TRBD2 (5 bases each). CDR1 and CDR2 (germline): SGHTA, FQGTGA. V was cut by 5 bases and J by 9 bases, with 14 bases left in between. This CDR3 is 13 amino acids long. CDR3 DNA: TGTGCCAGCAGCCTCGGGGTGGGGCTTGAGCAGTTCTTC. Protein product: CASSLGVGLEQFF.

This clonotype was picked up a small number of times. Here the CDR3 reads CASSSDYLSHQQYF. As DNA, the CDR3 is TGCGCCAGCAGCTCCGACTATCTGTCCCATCAACAGTATTTT. The chain combines TRBV5-1 with TRBJ2-3; possibly TRBD2 for D (5 bases). Germline CDR1 is SGHRS and CDR2 is YFSETQ. V was cut by 3 bases and J by 12 bases, with 20 bases left in between. This CDR3 region has 14 residues.

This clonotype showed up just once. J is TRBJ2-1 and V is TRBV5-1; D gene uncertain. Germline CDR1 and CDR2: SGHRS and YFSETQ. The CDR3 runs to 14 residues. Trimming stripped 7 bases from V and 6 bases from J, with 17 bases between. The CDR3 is CASGRNAQSNEQFF. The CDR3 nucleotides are TGCGCCAGCGGAAGGAACGCTCAGAGCAATGAGCAGTTCTTC.

This CDR3 is CAWSASGRGDTQYF. The CDR3 DNA follows: TGTGCCTGGAGTGCTAGCGGGAGGGGAGATACGCAGTATTTT. The chain carries TRBV30 and TRBJ2-3, with TRBD2 matching 12 bases. The CDR3 is 14 residues long. Germline values: CDR1 GTSNPN, CDR2 SVGIG (reference sequence). J lost 5 bases, V lost 1 base, and 1 base had no gene match. The complete variable domain, with remaining parts taken from reference TRBV30 and TRBJ2-3, reads SQTIHQWPATLVQPVGSPLSLECTVEGTSNPNLYWYRQAAGRGLQLLFYSVGIGQISSEVPQNLSASRPQDRQFILSSKKLLLSDSGFYLCAWSASGRGDTQYFGPGTRLTVL.

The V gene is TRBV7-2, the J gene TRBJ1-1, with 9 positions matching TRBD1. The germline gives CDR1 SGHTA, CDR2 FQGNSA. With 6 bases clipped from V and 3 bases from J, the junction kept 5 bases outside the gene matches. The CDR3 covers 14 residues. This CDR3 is CASRRQGGDTEAFF. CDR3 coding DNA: TGTGCCAGCAGGAGACAGGGGGGGGACACTGAAGCTTTCTTT.

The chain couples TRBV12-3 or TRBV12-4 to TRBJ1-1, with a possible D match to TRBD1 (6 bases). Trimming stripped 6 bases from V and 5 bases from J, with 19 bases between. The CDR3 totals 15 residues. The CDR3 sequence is CASSPEGGANTEAFF. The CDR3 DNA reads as TGTGCCAGCAGCCCAGAGGGGGGGGCTAATACTGAAGCTTTCTTT.

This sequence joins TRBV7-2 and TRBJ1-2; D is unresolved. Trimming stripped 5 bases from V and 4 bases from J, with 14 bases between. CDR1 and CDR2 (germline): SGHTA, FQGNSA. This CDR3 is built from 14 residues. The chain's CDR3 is CASSTRMSGYGYTF. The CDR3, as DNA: TGTGCCAGCAGCACCCGGATGTCGGGCTATGGCTACACCTTC.

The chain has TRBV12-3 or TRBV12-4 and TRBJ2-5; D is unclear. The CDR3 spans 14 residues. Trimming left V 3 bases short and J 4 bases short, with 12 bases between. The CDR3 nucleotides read TGTGCCAGCAGTTTGGGGATCCCGGGAGAGACCCAGTACTTC. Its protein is CASSLGIPGETQYF.

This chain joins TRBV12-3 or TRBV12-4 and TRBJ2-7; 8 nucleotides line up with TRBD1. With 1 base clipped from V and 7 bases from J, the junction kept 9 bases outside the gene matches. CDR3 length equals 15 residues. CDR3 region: CASSLGLGQGREQYF. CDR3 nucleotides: TGTGCCAGCAGTTTAGGTTTAGGACAGGGACGTGAGCAGTACTTC.

This chain's CDR3 is CASSPRGTSGRVTEQFF. In nucleotides, the CDR3 is TGTGCCAGCTCACCCCGGGGGACTAGCGGGAGAGTCACCGAGCAGTTCTTC. The chain couples TRBV18 to TRBJ2-1, with 14 bases lining up with TRBD2. The CDR3 contains 17 residues. The V segment lost 3 bases and the J segment 10 bases; nucleotides outside the gene matches: 11. Germline-derived CDR1 and CDR2 are KGHSH and LQKENI.

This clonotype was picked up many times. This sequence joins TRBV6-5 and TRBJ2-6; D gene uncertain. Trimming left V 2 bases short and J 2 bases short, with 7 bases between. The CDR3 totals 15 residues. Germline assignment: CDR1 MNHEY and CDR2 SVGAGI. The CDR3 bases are TGTGCCAGCAGTTACGAGTGGACTGGGGCCAACGTCCTGACTTTC. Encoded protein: CASSYEWTGANVLTF.

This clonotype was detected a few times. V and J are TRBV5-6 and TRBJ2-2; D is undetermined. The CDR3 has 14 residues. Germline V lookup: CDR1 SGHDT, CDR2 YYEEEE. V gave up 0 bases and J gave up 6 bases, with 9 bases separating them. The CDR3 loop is CASSLGQDAGELFF. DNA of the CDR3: TGTGCCAGCAGCTTGGGGCAGGATGCCGGGGAGCTGTTTTTT.

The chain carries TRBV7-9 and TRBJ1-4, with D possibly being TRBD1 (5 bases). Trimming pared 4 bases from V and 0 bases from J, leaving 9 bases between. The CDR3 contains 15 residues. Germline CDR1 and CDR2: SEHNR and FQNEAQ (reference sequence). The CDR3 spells CASSSGLATNEKLFF. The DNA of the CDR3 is TGTGCCAGCAGCTCAGGGCTTGCAACTAATGAAAAACTGTTTTTT.

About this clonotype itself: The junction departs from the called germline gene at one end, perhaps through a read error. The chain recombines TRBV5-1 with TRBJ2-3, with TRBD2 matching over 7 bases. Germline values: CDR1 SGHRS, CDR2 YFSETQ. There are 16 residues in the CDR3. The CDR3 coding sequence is TGCGCCAGCAGCTTGGCTGGGGCTAGCGGCACAGATACGCTGTATTTT. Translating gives CASSLAGASGTDTLYF. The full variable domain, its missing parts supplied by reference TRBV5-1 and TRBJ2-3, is KAGVTQTPRYLIKTRGQQVTLSCSPISGHRSVSWYQQTPGQGLQFLFEYFSETQRNKGNFPGRFSGRQFSNSRSEMNVSTLELGDSALYLCASSLAGASGTDTLYFGPGTRLTVL.

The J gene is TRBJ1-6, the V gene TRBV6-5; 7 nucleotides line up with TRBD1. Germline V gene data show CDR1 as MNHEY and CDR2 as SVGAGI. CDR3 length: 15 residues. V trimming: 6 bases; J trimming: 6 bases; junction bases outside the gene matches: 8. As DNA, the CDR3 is TGTGCCAGCAGGAACGGACAGGCGCCTAATTCACCCCTCCACTTT. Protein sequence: CASRNGQAPNSPLHF.

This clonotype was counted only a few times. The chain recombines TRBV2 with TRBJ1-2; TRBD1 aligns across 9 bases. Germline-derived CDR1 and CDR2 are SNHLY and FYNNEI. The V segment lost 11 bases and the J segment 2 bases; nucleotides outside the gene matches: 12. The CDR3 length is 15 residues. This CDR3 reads CALGGQGSSNYGYTF. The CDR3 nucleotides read TGTGCCCTAGGGGGACAGGGAAGTTCCAACTATGGCTACACCTTC.

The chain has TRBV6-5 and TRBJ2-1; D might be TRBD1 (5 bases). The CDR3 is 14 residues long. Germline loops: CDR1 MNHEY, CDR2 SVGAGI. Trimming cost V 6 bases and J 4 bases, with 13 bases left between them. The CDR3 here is CASRTDSMYNEQFF. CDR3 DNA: TGTGCCAGCAGAACAGACAGTATGTACAATGAGCAGTTCTTC.